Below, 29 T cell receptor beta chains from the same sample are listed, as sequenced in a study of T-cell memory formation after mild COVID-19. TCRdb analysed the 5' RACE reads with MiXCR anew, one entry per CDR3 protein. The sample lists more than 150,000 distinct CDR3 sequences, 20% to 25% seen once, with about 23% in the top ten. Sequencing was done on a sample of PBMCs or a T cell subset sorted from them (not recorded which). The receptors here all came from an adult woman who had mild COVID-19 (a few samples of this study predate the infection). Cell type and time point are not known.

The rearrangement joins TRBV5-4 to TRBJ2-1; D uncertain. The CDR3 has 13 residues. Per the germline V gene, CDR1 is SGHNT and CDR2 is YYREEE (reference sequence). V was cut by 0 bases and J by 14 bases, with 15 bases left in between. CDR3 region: CASSLGASAKEFF. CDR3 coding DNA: TGTGCCAGCAGCTTGGGAGCATCTGCCAAGGAGTTCTTC.

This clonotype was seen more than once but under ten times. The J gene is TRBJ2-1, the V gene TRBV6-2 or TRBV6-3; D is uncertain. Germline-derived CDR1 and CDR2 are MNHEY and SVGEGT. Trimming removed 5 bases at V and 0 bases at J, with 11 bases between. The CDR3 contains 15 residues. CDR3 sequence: CASSRLTSSYNEQFF. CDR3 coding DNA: TGTGCCAGCAGTAGACTCACCAGCTCCTACAATGAGCAGTTCTTC.

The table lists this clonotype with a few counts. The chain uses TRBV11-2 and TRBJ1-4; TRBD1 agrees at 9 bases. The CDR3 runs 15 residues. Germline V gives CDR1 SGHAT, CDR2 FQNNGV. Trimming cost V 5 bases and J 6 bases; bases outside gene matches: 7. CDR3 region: CASSPGGQGDEKLFF. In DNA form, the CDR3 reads TGTGCCAGCAGCCCGGGGGGACAGGGTGATGAAAAACTGTTTTTT.

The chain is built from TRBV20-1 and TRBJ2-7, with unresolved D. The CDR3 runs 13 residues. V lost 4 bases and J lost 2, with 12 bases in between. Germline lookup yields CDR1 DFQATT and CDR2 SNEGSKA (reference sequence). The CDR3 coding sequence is TGCAGTGCTACATCCAGCACAACCTACGAGCAGTACTTC. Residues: CSATSSTTYEQYF.

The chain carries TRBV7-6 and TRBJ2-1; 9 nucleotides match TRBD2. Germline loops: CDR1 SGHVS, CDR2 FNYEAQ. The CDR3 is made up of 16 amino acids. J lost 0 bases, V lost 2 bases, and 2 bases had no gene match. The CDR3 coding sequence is TGTGCCAGCAGCTTATTTAGCGGGAGCTCCTACAATGAGCAGTTCTTC. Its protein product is CASSLFSGSSYNEQFF.

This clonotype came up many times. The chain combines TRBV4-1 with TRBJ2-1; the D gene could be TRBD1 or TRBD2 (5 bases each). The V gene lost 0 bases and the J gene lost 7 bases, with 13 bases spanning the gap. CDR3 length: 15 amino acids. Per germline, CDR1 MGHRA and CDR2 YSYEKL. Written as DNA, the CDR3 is TGCGCCAGCAGCCAAGAGGGGACCTCAGGGAATGAGCAGTTCTTC. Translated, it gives CASSQEGTSGNEQFF.

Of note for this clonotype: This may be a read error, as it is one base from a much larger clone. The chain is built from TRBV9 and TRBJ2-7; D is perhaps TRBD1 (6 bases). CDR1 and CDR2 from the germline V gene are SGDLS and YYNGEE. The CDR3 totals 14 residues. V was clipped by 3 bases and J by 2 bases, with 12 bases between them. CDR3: CASSAGTWAYEQYF. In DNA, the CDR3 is TGTGCCAGCAGCGCCGGGACATGGGCCTACGAGCAGTACTTC.

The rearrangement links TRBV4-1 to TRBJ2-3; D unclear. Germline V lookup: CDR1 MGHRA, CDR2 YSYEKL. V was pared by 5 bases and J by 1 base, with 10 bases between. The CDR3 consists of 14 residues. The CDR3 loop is CASSTQTGTDTQYF. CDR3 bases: TGCGCCAGCAGCACCCAAACAGGCACAGATACGCAGTATTTT.

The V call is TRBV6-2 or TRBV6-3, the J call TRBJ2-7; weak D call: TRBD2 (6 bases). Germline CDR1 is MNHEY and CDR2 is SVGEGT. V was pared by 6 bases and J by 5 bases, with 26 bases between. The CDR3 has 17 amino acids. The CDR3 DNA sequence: TGTGCCAGCAGATTATTCAGAGGACGACTAGAAGTGAACGAGCAGTACTTC. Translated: CASRLFRGRLEVNEQYF.

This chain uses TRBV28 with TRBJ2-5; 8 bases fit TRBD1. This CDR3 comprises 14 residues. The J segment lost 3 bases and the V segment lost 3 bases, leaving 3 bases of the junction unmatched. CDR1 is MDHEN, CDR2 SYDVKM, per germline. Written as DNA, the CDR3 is TGTGCCAGCAGTTTCCAGGACAGGGAAGAGACCCAGTACTTC. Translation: CASSFQDREETQYF. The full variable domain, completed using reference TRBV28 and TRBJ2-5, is DVKVTQSSRYLVKRTGEKVFLECVQDMDHENMFWYRQDPGLGLRLIYFSYDVKMKEKGDIPEGYSVSREKKERFSLILESASTNQTSMYLCASSFQDREETQYFGPGTRLLVL.

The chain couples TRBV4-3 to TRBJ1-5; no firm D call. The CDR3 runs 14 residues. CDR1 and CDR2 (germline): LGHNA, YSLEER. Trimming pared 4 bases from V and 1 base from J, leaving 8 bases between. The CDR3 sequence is CASSPYISNQPQHF. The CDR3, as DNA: TGCGCCAGCAGCCCGTACATCAGCAATCAGCCCCAGCATTTT.

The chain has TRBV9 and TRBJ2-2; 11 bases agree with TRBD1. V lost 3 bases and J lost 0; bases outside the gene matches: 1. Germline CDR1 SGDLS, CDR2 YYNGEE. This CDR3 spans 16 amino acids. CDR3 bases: TGTGCCAGCAGCGGGACAGGGGGCGCGAACACCGGGGAGCTGTTTTTT. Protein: CASSGTGGANTGELFF.

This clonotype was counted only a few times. This chain's CDR3 is CSASGQWDTEAFF. In DNA, the CDR3 is TGCAGTGCTTCGGGACAGTGGGACACTGAAGCTTTCTTT. The rearrangement uses TRBV20-1 and TRBJ1-1; 7 positions agree with TRBD1. The CDR3 consists of 13 residues. CDR1 is DFQATT, CDR2 SNEGSKA, per germline (reference sequence). Trimming removed 5 bases from V and 3 bases from J; junction bases left unmatched: 6.

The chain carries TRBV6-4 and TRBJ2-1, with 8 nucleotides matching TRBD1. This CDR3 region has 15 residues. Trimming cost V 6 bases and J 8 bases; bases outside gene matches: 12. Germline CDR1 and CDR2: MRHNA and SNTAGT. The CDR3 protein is CASRWGDRWHYEQFF. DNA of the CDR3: TGTGCCAGCAGATGGGGGGACAGGTGGCATTATGAGCAGTTCTTC.

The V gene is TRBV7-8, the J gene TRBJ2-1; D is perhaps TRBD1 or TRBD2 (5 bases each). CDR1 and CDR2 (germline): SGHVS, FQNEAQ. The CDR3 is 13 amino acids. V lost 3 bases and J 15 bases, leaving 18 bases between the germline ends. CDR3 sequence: CASSFLPGPGTFF. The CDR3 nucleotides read TGTGCCAGCAGCTTTCTCCCGGGCCCCGGGACGTTCTTC.

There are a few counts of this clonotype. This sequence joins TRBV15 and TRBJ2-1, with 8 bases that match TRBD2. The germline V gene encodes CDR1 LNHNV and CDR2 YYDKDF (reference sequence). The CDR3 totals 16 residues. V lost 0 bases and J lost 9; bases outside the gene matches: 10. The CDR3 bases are TGTGCCACCAGCAGAGATCTAGCGGGTAGAGCCCGTGAGCAGTTCTTC. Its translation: CATSRDLAGRAREQFF. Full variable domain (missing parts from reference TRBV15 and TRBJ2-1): DAMVIQNPRYQVTQFGKPVTLSCSQTLNHNVMYWYQQKSSQAPKLLFHYYDKDFNNEADTPDNFQSRRPNTSFCFLDIRSPGLGDTAMYLCATSRDLAGRAREQFFGPGTRLTVL.

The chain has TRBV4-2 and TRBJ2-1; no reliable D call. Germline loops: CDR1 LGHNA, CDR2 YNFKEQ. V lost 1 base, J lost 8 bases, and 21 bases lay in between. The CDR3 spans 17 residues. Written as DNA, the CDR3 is TGTGCCAGCAGCCAAGCTGCAGTTCGAGAGTTCGTGGATGAGCAGTTCTTC. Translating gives CASSQAAVREFVDEQFF.

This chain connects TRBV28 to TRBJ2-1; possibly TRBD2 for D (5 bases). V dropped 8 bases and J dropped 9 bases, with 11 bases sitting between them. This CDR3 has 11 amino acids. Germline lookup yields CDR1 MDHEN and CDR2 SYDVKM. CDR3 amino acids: CASADRGEQFF. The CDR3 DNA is TGTGCCAGCGCAGATCGGGGTGAGCAGTTCTTC.

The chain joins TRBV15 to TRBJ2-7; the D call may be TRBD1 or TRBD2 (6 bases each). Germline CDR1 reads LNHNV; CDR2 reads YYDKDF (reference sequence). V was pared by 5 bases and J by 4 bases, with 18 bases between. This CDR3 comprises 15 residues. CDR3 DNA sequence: TGTGCCACCAGCCCGACGTCGGAGGGGACATACGAGCAGTACTTC. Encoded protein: CATSPTSEGTYEQYF.

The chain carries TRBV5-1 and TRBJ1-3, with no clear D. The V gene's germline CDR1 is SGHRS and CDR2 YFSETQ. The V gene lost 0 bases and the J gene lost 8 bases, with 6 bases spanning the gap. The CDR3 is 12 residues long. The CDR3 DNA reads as TGCGCCAGCAGCTTGGGGGATGACACCATATATTTT. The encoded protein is CASSLGDDTIYF.

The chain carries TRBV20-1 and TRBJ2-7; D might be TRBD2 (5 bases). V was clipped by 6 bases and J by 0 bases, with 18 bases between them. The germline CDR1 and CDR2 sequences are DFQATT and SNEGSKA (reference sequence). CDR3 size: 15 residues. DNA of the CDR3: TGCAGTGCGACCATCCCCGAGACTACCTCCTACGAGCAGTACTTC. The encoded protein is CSATIPETTSYEQYF.

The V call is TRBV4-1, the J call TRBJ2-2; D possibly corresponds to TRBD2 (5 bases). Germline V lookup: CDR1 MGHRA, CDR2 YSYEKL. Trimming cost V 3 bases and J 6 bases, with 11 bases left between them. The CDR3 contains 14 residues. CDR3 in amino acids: CASSHMRVAGELFF. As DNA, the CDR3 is TGCGCCAGCAGCCATATGAGGGTTGCCGGGGAGCTGTTTTTT.

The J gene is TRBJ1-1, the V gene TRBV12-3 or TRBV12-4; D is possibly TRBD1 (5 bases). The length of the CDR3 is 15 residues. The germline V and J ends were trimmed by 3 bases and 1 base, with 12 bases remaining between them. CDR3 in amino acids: CASSLQGLANTEAFF. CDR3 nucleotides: TGTGCCAGCAGTTTGCAGGGATTGGCGAACACTGAAGCTTTCTTT.

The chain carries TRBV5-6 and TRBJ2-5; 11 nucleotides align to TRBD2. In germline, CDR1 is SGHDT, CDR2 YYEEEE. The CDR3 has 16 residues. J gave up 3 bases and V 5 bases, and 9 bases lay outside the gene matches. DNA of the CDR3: TGTGCCAGCAGTTATAGGACTAGCGGGTGGGAAGAGACCCAGTACTTC. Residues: CASSYRTSGWEETQYF.

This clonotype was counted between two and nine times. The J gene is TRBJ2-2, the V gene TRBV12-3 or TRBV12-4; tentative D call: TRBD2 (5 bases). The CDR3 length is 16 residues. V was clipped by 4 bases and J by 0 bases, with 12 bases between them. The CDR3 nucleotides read TGTGCCAGCAGTTCCAACTTCGGGGCGAACACCGGGGAGCTGTTTTTT. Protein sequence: CASSSNFGANTGELFF.

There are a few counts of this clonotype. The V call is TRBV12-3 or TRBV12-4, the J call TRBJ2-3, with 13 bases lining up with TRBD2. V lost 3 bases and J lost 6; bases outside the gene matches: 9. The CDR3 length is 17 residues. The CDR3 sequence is CASSFPGTSGKGDTQYF. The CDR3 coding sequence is TGTGCCAGCAGTTTCCCCGGGACTAGCGGGAAGGGTGATACGCAGTATTTT.

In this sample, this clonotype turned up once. The CDR3 coding sequence is TGTGCCAGCAGCTTGGGGCTGGTGGGGGCCACTGAAGCTTTCTTT. Its protein is CASSLGLVGATEAFF. The chain combines TRBV5-6 with TRBJ1-1, with D perhaps TRBD1 (6 bases). V dropped 0 bases and J dropped 4 bases, with 13 bases sitting between them. The CDR3 is 15 amino acids. Germline CDR1 SGHDT, CDR2 YYEEEE.

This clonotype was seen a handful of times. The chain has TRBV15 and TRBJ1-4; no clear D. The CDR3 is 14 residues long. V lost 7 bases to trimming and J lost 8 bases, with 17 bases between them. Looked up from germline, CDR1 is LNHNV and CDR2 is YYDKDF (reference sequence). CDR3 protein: CATKPVVGIEKLFF. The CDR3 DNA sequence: TGTGCCACCAAGCCCGTGGTGGGGATAGAAAAACTGTTTTTT.

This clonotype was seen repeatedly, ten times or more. The CDR3 is CASSGQSYEQYF. CDR3 bases: TGTGCCAGCAGCGGCCAGTCCTACGAGCAGTACTTC. The rearrangement links TRBV7-8 to TRBJ2-7; no firm D call. CDR3 length: 12 amino acids. The V gene's germline CDR1 is SGHVS and CDR2 FQNEAQ. The V gene lost 5 bases and the J gene lost 1 base, with 6 bases spanning the gap.